This TCR beta chain appears in the sequencing data of a study of cytomegalovirus exposure and HLA in healthy donors. Trimming removed 2 bases at V and 6 bases at J, with 11 bases between. The CDR3 runs to 15 residues. Germline-derived CDR1 and CDR2 are KGHSH and LQKENI. As for this clone: Antigen specificity is unknown.

Primers: 60 Vbeta forward and 13 Jbeta reverse. The method was immunoSEQ multiplex PCR; TCRdb's version includes in-frame clones alone and lacks a portion of them. This sample has 130,000 to 150,000 clones, with over 60% found just once. Findings and limits, study-wide: The presence/absence work took it that sequencing depth was about the same across donors.

This TCR derives from a man aged 40-49 years in good health and CMV-seropositive. The gene calls are TRBV18 and TRBJ1-6, with a weak D call TRBD1 (6 bases). Sequencing used PBMCs. This CDR3 reads CASSPGGAFNSPLHF. The CDR3 DNA reads TGTGCCAGCTCACCAGGGGGCGCCTTTAATTCACCCCTCCACTTT.